This T cell receptor (beta chain) was sequenced for a study of CD8+ T cells in alopecia areata. Study as a whole: Severity of treated patients was scored by affected scalp percentage.

Germline CDR1 LNHDA, CDR2 SQIVND (reference sequence). This CDR3 has 13 residues. Between the trimmed V and J ends, which lost 7 bases and 1 base, there was a span of 7 bases. The treatment: oral pan-JAK inhibitor, 5-10 mg twice daily. Specimens obtained from alopecia areata patients comprised lesional scalp punch biopsies and peripheral blood. RNA extraction and reverse transcription yielded cDNA as sequencing template. The table came from immunoSEQ multiplex PCR; TCRdb's copy has only in-frame clones and leaves some out. This sample yields hundreds of thousands of clones, of which over 60% are seen a single time; roughly 1.2% belongs to the top ten. This clone was counted only a few times.

This TCR came from a human donor with alopecia areata. This specimen consisted of CD4+ T cells sorted from blood, obtained between weeks 43 and 45, from a patient treated with tofacitinib. The rearrangement links TRBV19 to TRBJ2-2; D uncertain. CDR3 nucleotide sequence: TGTGCCAGTACCAGGCTGAACACCGGGGAGCTGTTTTTT. Translating it yields CASTRLNTGELFF.